This T cell receptor beta chain was sequenced in a study of shared clonotypes between healthy human individuals. Profiling relied on immunoSEQ multiplex PCR, and the TCRdb table lists in-frame clones only, not all of them. Seen here are approximately 2.5 million clones, over 85% observed once, and the top ten hold 0.36%. As to this clone: The antigen remains unidentified.

V lost 7 bases, J lost 1 base, and 16 bases lay in between. CDR3 length: 15 amino acids. Germline CDR1 reads PRHDT; CDR2 reads FYEKMQ (reference sequence). Findings and caveats of the study: Naive CD4 clonotypes were shared across several donors at 5% to 6%.

J is TRBJ1-1 and V is TRBV13, with D tentatively TRBD1 (5 bases). Sequenced material: naive CD4+ T cells from PBMCs. Subset reported: CD45RA+ positively selected. This TCR was recovered from a man aged 18 to 30 in good health. Some clones in this sample may be carry-over from other donors' samples. The CDR3 nucleotides are TGTGCCAGCACCACCCTCCAAGGGACGAACACTGAAGCTTTCTTT. Translation: CASTTLQGTNTEAFF.